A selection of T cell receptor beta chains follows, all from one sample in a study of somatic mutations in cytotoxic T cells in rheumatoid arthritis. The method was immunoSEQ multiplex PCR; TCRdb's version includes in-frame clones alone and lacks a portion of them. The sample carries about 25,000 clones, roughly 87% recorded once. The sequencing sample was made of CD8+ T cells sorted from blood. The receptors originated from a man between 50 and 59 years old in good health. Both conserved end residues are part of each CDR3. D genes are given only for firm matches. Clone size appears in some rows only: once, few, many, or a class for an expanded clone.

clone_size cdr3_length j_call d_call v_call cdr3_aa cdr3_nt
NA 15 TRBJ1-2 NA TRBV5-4 CASSPRAGPQGGYTF TGTGCCAGCAGCCCGAGGGCAGGCCCCCAGGGTGGCTACACCTTC
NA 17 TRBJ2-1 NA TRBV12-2 CASRLDRGPSSYNEQFF TGTGCAAGTCGCTTAGACAGAGGGCCTAGCTCCTACAATGAGCAGTTCTTC
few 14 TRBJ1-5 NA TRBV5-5 CASSLAAGNQPQHF TGTGCCAGCAGCTTGGCTGCAGGGAATCAGCCCCAGCATTTT
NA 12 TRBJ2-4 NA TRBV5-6 CASSPQGNIQYF TGTGCCAGCAGCCCCCAGGGGAACATTCAGTACTTC
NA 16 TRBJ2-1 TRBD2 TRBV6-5 CASSYQRLAGSNEQFF TGTGCCAGCAGTTACCAGAGACTAGCGGGGTCCAATGAGCAGTTCTTC
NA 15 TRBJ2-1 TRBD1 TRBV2 CASMSGQDSYNEQFF TGTGCCAGCATGTCAGGACAGGACTCCTACAATGAGCAGTTCTTC
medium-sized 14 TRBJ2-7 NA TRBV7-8 CASTHTGMDYEQYF TGTGCCAGCACTCATACAGGGATGGACTACGAGCAGTACTTC
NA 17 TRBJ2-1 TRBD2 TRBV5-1 CASSFSGRGSSYNEQFF TGCGCCAGCAGCTTTAGCGGGAGGGGTTCCTCCTACAATGAGCAGTTCTTC
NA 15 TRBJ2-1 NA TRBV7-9 CASSPPMSSYNEQFF TGTGCCAGCAGCCCCCCCATGAGCTCCTACAATGAGCAGTTCTTC
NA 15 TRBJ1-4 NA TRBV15 CATSRARKNNEKLFF TGTGCCACCAGCAGAGCGAGGAAGAATAATGAAAAACTGTTTTTT
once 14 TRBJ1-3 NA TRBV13 CASSSRASGNTIYF TGTGCCAGCAGCTCTCGGGCCTCTGGAAACACCATATATTTT
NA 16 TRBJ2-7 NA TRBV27 CASSSPDGQRLGEQYF TGTGCCAGCAGTTCCCCGGACGGCCAACGGCTCGGCGAGCAGTACTTC
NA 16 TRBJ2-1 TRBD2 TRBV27 CASSSLAGVLYNEQFF TGTGCCAGCAGTTCCCTAGCGGGAGTCCTCTACAATGAGCAGTTCTTC
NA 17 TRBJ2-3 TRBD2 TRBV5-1 CASSPGTSGPSTDTQYF TGCGCCAGCAGCCCGGGGACTAGCGGGCCTAGCACAGATACGCAGTATTTT
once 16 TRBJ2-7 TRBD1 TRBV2 CASSEATLDRGHEQYF TGTGCCAGCAGTGAAGCTACCCTCGACAGGGGCCACGAGCAGTACTTC
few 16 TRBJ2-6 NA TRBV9 CASSLTLNSGANVLTF TGTGCCAGCAGCCTGACCCTAAACTCTGGGGCCAACGTCCTGACTTTC
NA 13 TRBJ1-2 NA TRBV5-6 CASSLGGAYGYTF TGTGCCAGCAGCTTGGGGGGGGCCTATGGCTACACCTTC
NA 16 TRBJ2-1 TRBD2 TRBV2 CASSGGGLAAYNEQFF TGTGCCAGCAGTGGGGGGGGACTAGCGGCCTACAATGAGCAGTTCTTC
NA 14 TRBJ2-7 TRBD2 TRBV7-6 CASSAIAGVDEQYF TGTGCCAGCAGCGCAATAGCGGGAGTTGACGAGCAGTACTTC
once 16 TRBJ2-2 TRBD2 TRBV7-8 CASSLVLAGVTGELFF TGTGCCAGCAGCTTAGTATTAGCGGGAGTAACCGGGGAGCTGTTTTTT
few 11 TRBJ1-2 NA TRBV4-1 CASSRGYGYTF TGCGCCAGCAGCCGAGGCTATGGCTACACCTTC
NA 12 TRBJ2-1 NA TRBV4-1 CASSPGYNEQFF TGCGCCAGCAGCCCCGGGTACAATGAGCAGTTCTTC
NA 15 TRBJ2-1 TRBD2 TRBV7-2 CASSPLAGGEDEQFF TGTGCCAGCAGCCCCCTAGCGGGAGGCGAAGATGAGCAGTTCTTC
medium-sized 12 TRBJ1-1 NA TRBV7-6 CASRSMNTEAFF TGTGCCAGCAGATCAATGAACACTGAAGCTTTCTTT
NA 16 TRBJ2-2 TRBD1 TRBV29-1 CSVDRGGKGFTGELFF TGCAGCGTCGATAGAGGGGGCAAGGGCTTCACCGGGGAGCTGTTTTTT
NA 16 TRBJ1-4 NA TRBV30 CAWRDPYRLTNEKLFF TGTGCCTGGAGGGACCCTTACAGGTTAACTAATGAAAAACTGTTTTTT
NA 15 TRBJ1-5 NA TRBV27 CASSLGYGRDQPQHF TGTGCCAGCAGTTTAGGGTACGGTCGGGATCAGCCCCAGCATTTT
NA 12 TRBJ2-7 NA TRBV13 CASSSGDLEQYF TGTGCCAGCAGCTCGGGGGATCTGGAGCAGTACTTC
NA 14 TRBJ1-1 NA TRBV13 CASSLEQRNTEAFF TGTGCCAGCAGCTTAGAACAGCGGAACACTGAAGCTTTCTTT
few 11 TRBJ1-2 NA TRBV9 CASGGDYGYTF TGTGCCAGCGGGGGCGACTATGGCTACACCTTC
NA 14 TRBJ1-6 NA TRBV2 CASTPGQGRSPLHF TGTGCCAGCACCCCGGGGCAGGGACGTTCACCCCTCCACTTT
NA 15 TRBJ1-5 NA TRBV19 CASSLQGKRDQPQHF TGTGCCAGTAGCTTACAGGGAAAGAGAGATCAGCCCCAGCATTTT
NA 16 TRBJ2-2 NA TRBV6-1 CASSEGVGTKTGELFF TGTGCCAGCAGTGAAGGGGTAGGGACGAAGACCGGGGAGCTGTTTTTT